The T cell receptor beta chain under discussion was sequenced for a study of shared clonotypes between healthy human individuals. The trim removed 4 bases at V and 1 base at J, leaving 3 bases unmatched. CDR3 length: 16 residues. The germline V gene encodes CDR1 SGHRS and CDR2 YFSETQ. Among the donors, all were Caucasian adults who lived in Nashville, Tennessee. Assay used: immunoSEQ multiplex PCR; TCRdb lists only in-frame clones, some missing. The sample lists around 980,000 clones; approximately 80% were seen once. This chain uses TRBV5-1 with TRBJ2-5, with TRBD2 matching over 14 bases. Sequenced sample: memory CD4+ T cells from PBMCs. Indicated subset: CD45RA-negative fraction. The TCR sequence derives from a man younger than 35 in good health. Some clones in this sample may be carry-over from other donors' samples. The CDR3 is CASSRTSGRTQETQYF. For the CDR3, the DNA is TGCGCCAGCAGCCGGACTAGCGGGAGGACCCAAGAGACCCAGTACTTC. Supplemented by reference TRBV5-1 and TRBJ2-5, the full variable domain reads KAGVTQTPRYLIKTRGQQVTLSCSPISGHRSVSWYQQTPGQGLQFLFEYFSETQRNKGNFPGRFSGRQFSNSRSEMNVSTLELGDSALYLCASSRTSGRTQETQYFGPGTRLLVL.